Presented here are 26 T cell receptor beta chains from one specimen sequenced in a study of blood T cell repertoires in COVID-19 (dated by TCRdb to about 2020). The library came from the immunoSEQ multiplex PCR assay. The table comes from immuneACCESS by way of TCRdb, which keeps in-frame sequences with V and J called. Part of the clones is missing from these tables; in studies checked, under half for an unresolved V gene and the rest for unknown reasons. This sample is represented by some 80,000 clones; roughly 80% of them were singletons. The ten largest clones represent about 9.9% of the sample. Material: peripheral blood. The receptor source for this set is a human donor in a cohort sampled during active COVID-19.

The rearrangement links TRBV9 to TRBJ1-2, with D possibly matching TRBD1 (5 bases). CDR1 SGDLS and CDR2 YYNGEE come from the germline V gene. Trimming stripped 0 bases from V and 4 bases from J, with 13 bases between. This CDR3 has 15 residues. The CDR3 protein is CASSVALGGVYGYTF. CDR3 bases: TGTGCCAGCAGCGTAGCTTTGGGGGGTGTCTATGGCTACACCTTC.

Concerning this clone itself: An end of the junction differs from the germline gene, which may be a read error. The chain carries TRBV19 and TRBJ2-1; TRBD1 matches at 9 bases. Germline CDR1 and CDR2: LNHDA and SQIVND (reference sequence). The CDR3 has 12 amino acids. The CDR3 sequence is CASSPARDRAVF. CDR3 coding DNA: TGTGCCAGTAGTCCTGCCCGGGACAGGGCCGTCTTC. Together with reference TRBV19 and TRBJ2-1, the CDR3 gives the full variable domain: DGGITQSPKYLFRKEGQNVTLSCEQNLNHDAMYWYRQDPGQGLRLIYYSQIVNDFQKGDIAEGYSVSREKKESFPLTVTSAQKNPTAFYLCASSPARDRAVFGPGTRLTVL.

V is TRBV2 and J is TRBJ2-6; D ambiguous. Germline V gene sequence: CDR1 SNHLY, CDR2 FYNNEI. The V end was cut by 7 bases, the J end by 0 bases, with 4 bases between. The CDR3 loop spans 13 amino acids. The CDR3 nucleotides read TGTGCCAGCACCTTCTCTGGGGCCAACGTCCTGACTTTC. It encodes CASTFSGANVLTF.

This clone was detected only a few times. The chain employs TRBV19 and TRBJ1-5, with 10 positions matching TRBD1. Losses at the gene ends were 8 bases for V and 2 bases for J; bases not matched to a gene: 9. This CDR3 spans 16 amino acids. CDR1 LNHDA and CDR2 SQIVND come from the germline V gene (reference sequence). DNA for the CDR3: TGTGCCAGTCGTCGGGACAGGGGATCTGGCAATCAGCCCCAGCATTTT. It yields the protein CASRRDRGSGNQPQHF.

J is TRBJ2-1 and V is TRBV9; D not certain. Germline CDR1 is SGDLS and CDR2 is YYNGEE. The CDR3 covers 16 residues. Trimming removed 3 bases from V and 5 bases from J, with 18 bases in between. The CDR3 nucleotides are TGTGCCAGCAGCGGACCCCGTGGGCCGGTTGACAATGAGCAGTTCTTC. Encoded protein: CASSGPRGPVDNEQFF.

The chain recombines TRBV6-5 with TRBJ2-3, with a weak D call TRBD1 (5 bases). Trimming pared 5 bases from V and 9 bases from J, leaving 12 bases between. CDR1 MNHEY and CDR2 SVGAGI come from the germline V gene. The CDR3 length is 12 residues. In nucleotides, the CDR3 is TGTGCCAGCAGTCTAGGGGAAGGGACGCAGTATTTT. Translation gives CASSLGEGTQYF.

This sequence joins TRBV7-2 and TRBJ2-1, with D possibly TRBD1 on 5 matching bases. V lost 4 bases to trimming and J lost 6 bases, with 10 bases between them. CDR1 and CDR2 (germline): SGHTA, FQGNSA. This CDR3 has 13 amino acids. The chain's CDR3 is CASSSRTSNEQFF. CDR3 nucleotides: TGTGCCAGCAGCTCCAGGACAAGCAATGAGCAGTTCTTC.

This chain joins TRBV5-5 and TRBJ2-7; tentatively, D is TRBD2 (5 bases). The CDR3 is made up of 15 amino acids. The V and J ends lost 0 bases and 3 bases respectively, with 13 bases between them. The germline V gene has CDR1 SGHKS and CDR2 YYEKEE (reference sequence). The CDR3 sequence: CASSLDPSSLYEQYF. The CDR3 DNA sequence: TGTGCCAGCAGCTTGGATCCTAGCAGCCTCTACGAGCAGTACTTC.

This rearrangement joins TRBV3-1 (or the pseudogene TRBV3-2) to TRBJ1-5; TRBD1 matches at 7 bases. The CDR3 extends over 12 amino acids. From germline, CDR1 is LGHDT and CDR2 YNNKEL (reference sequence). Losses at the gene ends were 5 bases for V and 5 bases for J; bases not matched to a gene: 0. The CDR3 coding sequence is TGTGCCAGCAGCGACAGGGATCAGCCCCAGCATTTT. Its translation: CASSDRDQPQHF.

This clone was seen only a few times. V gene TRBV6-2 or TRBV6-3 combines with J gene TRBJ2-3; a possible D gene is TRBD1 (7 bases). The CDR3 covers 16 residues. Germline CDR1 MNHEY, CDR2 SVGEGT. The V gene lost 2 bases and the J gene lost 6 bases, with 18 bases spanning the gap. The CDR3 loop reads CASSYRTGAGRDTQYF. In nucleotides, the CDR3 is TGTGCCAGCAGTTACCGAACAGGGGCAGGGAGGGATACGCAGTATTTT.

The chain employs TRBV18 and TRBJ2-7; 7 nucleotides agree with TRBD1. The germline V gene encodes CDR1 KGHSH and CDR2 LQKENI. V was clipped by 0 bases and J by 2 bases; unmatched bases: 19. This CDR3 is built from 20 residues. The CDR3 region has the DNA TGTGCCAGCTCACCACCGAGAGTGCCGGGACAGCGGACCCCTACCTACGAGCAGTACTTC. It specifies CASSPPRVPGQRTPTYEQYF.

Here the CDR3 reads CASSLNGVGQPQHF. For the CDR3, the DNA is TGTGCCAGCAGTTTAAACGGGGTTGGGCAGCCCCAGCATTTT. The V call is TRBV28, the J call TRBJ1-5; unclear D gene. The germline V and J ends were trimmed by 2 bases and 7 bases, with 12 bases remaining between them. Per germline, CDR1 MDHEN and CDR2 SYDVKM. CDR3 size: 14 residues. Full variable domain (missing parts from reference TRBV28 and TRBJ1-5): DVKVTQSSRYLVKRTGEKVFLECVQDMDHENMFWYRQDPGLGLRLIYFSYDVKMKEKGDIPEGYSVSREKKERFSLILESASTNQTSMYLCASSLNGVGQPQHFGDGTRLSIL.

This chain links TRBV5-1 with TRBJ2-7; 8 bases fit TRBD2. This CDR3 contains 15 residues. With V trimmed by 4 bases and J by 5 bases, 11 bases remained unmatched. Germline assignment: CDR1 SGHRS and CDR2 YFSETQ. The CDR3 region has the DNA TGCGCCAGCAGCCCCGGGAGGGGAGGGTTCCACGAGCAGTACTTC. Translated: CASSPGRGGFHEQYF.

The chain recombines TRBV28 with TRBJ2-6; 7 bases line up with TRBD1. Per the germline V gene, CDR1 is MDHEN and CDR2 is SYDVKM. J was trimmed by 4 bases and V by 6 bases; bases with no gene match: 9. The CDR3 contains 16 residues. CDR3 in DNA: TGTGCCAGCAGCCGGGACAGCCCCTCCGGGGCCAACGTCCTGACTTTC. Translating it yields CASSRDSPSGANVLTF.

The V call is TRBV27, the J call TRBJ1-6; possibly TRBD1 for D (6 bases). V shed 2 bases and J shed 0 bases, with 11 bases lying between them. The CDR3 extends over 17 amino acids. CDR1 is MNHEY and CDR2 is SMNVEV in the germline V gene (reference sequence). The CDR3: CASSLRGTYSYNSPLHF. CDR3 nucleotide sequence: TGTGCCAGCAGTTTAAGGGGGACCTACTCCTATAATTCACCCCTCCACTTT.

The V gene is TRBV5-6, the J gene TRBJ2-5; maybe TRBD2 (6 bases). This CDR3 has 14 residues. Germline V lookup: CDR1 SGHDT, CDR2 YYEEEE. V was trimmed by 3 bases and J by 4 bases, leaving 13 bases between them. The CDR3 protein is CASSSEGLRETQYF. The CDR3 DNA follows: TGTGCCAGCAGCTCGGAGGGGTTAAGAGAGACCCAGTACTTC.

This clone was seen a few times. The chain's CDR3 is CASSLEGRFSGYTF. The DNA for the CDR3 is TGTGCCAGCAGTTTGGAGGGGCGATTCTCTGGCTACACCTTC. This chain joins TRBV27 and TRBJ1-2, with D tentatively TRBD1 (5 bases). V lost 3 bases and J lost 7, with 15 bases in between. This CDR3 is built from 14 residues. Germline V gene sequence: CDR1 MNHEY, CDR2 SMNVEV (reference sequence).

The genes are TRBV6-2 or TRBV6-3 and TRBJ1-2; D uncertain. Germline CDR1 MNHEY, CDR2 SVGEGT. The CDR3 extends over 12 amino acids. V was pared by 2 bases and J by 10 bases, with 11 bases between. The CDR3 loop reads CASSYAGTLYTF. The CDR3 DNA sequence: TGTGCCAGCAGTTACGCAGGCACCCTCTACACCTTC.

Concerning this clone itself: A read error may account for a junction end that differs from germline. The V gene is TRBV24-1, the J gene TRBJ2-6, with D possibly being TRBD1 (6 bases). The CDR3 loop spans 15 amino acids. Germline V gene data show CDR1 as KGHDR and CDR2 as SFDVKD. CDR3 coding DNA: TGTGCCACCAGTGATCCTGGTCTGGGGGCCAACGCCCTGACTTTC. Translated, it gives CATSDPGLGANALTF.

This clone occurred a few times. A junction boundary mismatches the germline segment, possibly from a read error. This CDR3 is CACRRVENTEAFF. The CDR3 bases are TGCGCCTGCAGACGGGTAGAGAACACTGAAGCTTTCTTT. The chain carries TRBV5-1 and TRBJ1-1; D gene uncertain. This CDR3 is built from 13 residues. Germline V lookup: CDR1 SGHRS, CDR2 YFSETQ.

The genes are TRBV2 and TRBJ2-1, with D perhaps matching TRBD2 (6 bases). Germline V gives CDR1 SNHLY, CDR2 FYNNEI. Trimming shortened V by 3 bases and J by 8 bases, and 23 bases separated the two germline ends. The CDR3 runs 17 residues. The DNA for the CDR3 is TGTGCCAGCAGTGACCCCGATCTGCGGAGGGTGCCCGATGAGCAGTTCTTC. It encodes CASSDPDLRRVPDEQFF.

The chain recombines TRBV19 with TRBJ1-2, with 7 nucleotides matching TRBD1. In germline, CDR1 is LNHDA, CDR2 SQIVND (reference sequence). Trimming at V came to 7 bases and at J to 8 bases, leaving 7 bases not matched to a gene. The length of the CDR3 is 12 residues. The CDR3 sequence: CASTTGARGYTF. The CDR3 DNA sequence: TGTGCCAGTACCACAGGGGCTCGGGGCTACACCTTC.

The chain carries TRBV6-5 and TRBJ1-1; weak D call: TRBD1 (6 bases). The V gene's germline CDR1 is MNHEY and CDR2 SVGAGI. V was pared by 6 bases and J by 3 bases, with 11 bases between. The CDR3 totals 13 residues. CDR3 DNA sequence: TGTGCCAGCAGGGTACAGGGAGACACTGAAGCTTTCTTT. Its protein product is CASRVQGDTEAFF.

The chain recombines TRBV5-1 with TRBJ2-3, with TRBD1 matching over 9 bases. The CDR3 totals 15 residues. J gave up 4 bases and V 4 bases, and 7 bases lay outside the gene matches. CDR1 and CDR2 (germline): SGHRS, YFSETQ. The CDR3 reads CASSTGTGSPDTQYF. CDR3 bases: TGCGCCAGCAGCACCGGGACAGGGTCCCCAGATACGCAGTATTTT.

The rearrangement links TRBV11-2 to TRBJ1-2; D is perhaps TRBD1 (6 bases). The V end was cut by 1 base, the J end by 4 bases, with 10 bases between. This CDR3 region has 14 residues. Germline V lookup: CDR1 SGHAT, CDR2 FQNNGV. This chain's CDR3 is CASSLVATGYGYTF. CDR3 DNA sequence: TGTGCCAGCAGCTTAGTGGCGACAGGCTATGGCTACACCTTC.

On this clone: Other DNA sequences from this sample encode an identical CDR3 as well. The chain joins TRBV2 to TRBJ1-2; D gene ambiguous. This CDR3 contains 12 residues. Trimming pared 2 bases from V and 5 bases from J, leaving 6 bases between. Germline V lookup: CDR1 SNHLY, CDR2 FYNNEI. Here the CDR3 reads CASSERGYGYTF. In DNA, the CDR3 is TGTGCCAGCAGTGAACGAGGTTATGGCTACACCTTC.